This entry concerns a single TCR beta chain. No antigen is known for it. A single record per CDR3 protein comes from TCRdb applying MiXCR to the 5' RACE reads. The sample consists of about 810,000 distinct CDR3 sequences, 9% to 15% of them appearing once. Trimming stripped 8 bases from V and 7 bases from J, with 11 bases between. Germline loops: CDR1 SNHLY, CDR2 FYNNEI. CDR3 size: 12 residues. This sample is drawn from a study of identical twins. Regarding the study as a whole: Memory repertoires lacked the insertion deficit that abundant cord blood beta clonotypes showed. Cross-sectional statistics underpinned the conclusions; the same donors were not followed.

These same data were also listed under a study on yellow fever vaccine responses in identical twins. This second study notes: Reportedly, the response of twins' T cells to the vaccine seemed partly convergent, partly personalized.

The source of this sequence is a woman under 30 in good health. The chain joins TRBV2 to TRBJ2-2; either TRBD1 or TRBD2 may supply D (5 bases each). The sequenced sample was PBMCs. In nucleotides, the CDR3 is TGTGCCAGCTCCGGGACGGTCGGGGAGCTGTTTTTT. This codes for CASSGTVGELFF.